The 4 T cell receptor beta chains reported below all come from one sample, sequenced in a study of OX40 agonist ivuxolimab in advanced cancers. The protocol was immunoSEQ multiplex PCR, while the TCRdb copy is restricted to in-frame clones and leaves out a portion. The sample lists about 83,000 clones; about nine tenths were seen once. The material sequenced was CD4+ or CD8+ T cells sorted from blood, taken in a trial of the OX40 agonist ivuxolimab. Every receptor here comes from an adult with an advanced solid tumor such as melanoma, head and neck, liver or kidney cancer.

The chain joins TRBV18 to TRBJ2-1; no definite D call. The CDR3 is 15 amino acids. Between the trimmed V and J ends, which lost 2 bases and 7 bases, there was a span of 15 bases. CDR1 is KGHSH and CDR2 is LQKENI in the germline V gene. The CDR3 loop is CASSPDGPRRNEQFF. For the CDR3, the DNA is TGTGCCAGCTCACCAGACGGGCCCCGCCGGAATGAGCAGTTCTTC.

This chain joins TRBV7-3 and TRBJ1-1; the D is unclear. This CDR3 comprises 13 residues. Germline lookup yields CDR1 SGHTA and CDR2 FQGTGA. The ends were cut back, 2 bases at V and 6 bases at J, with 10 bases in the middle. CDR3 bases: TGTGCCAGCAGCTTACTCGGCAGCCCTGAAGCTTTCTTT. Translating gives CASSLLGSPEAFF.

The V and J genes are TRBV10-2 and TRBJ1-2; D may be TRBD1 (5 bases). V was trimmed by 3 bases and J by 4 bases, leaving 9 bases between them. Germline V CDR1 and CDR2: WSHSY, SAAADI. The CDR3 spans 13 residues. The CDR3 nucleotides read TGCGCCAGCAGTGATGGGGGTGGCTATGGCTACACCTTC. It specifies CASSDGGGYGYTF.

V is TRBV18 and J is TRBJ2-1; 8 bases line up with TRBD2. The CDR3 covers 14 residues. The trim removed 3 bases at V and 8 bases at J, leaving 6 bases unmatched. Germline lookup yields CDR1 KGHSH and CDR2 LQKENI. For the CDR3, the DNA is TGTGCCAGCTCACCGCTTAGCGGGATGGATGAGCAGTTCTTC. Amino acid sequence: CASSPLSGMDEQFF.